The 12 T cell receptor beta chains below were found in one sample sequenced in a study of cytomegalovirus exposure and HLA in healthy donors. PCR employed 60 Vbeta and 13 Jbeta primers. Profiled with immunoSEQ multiplex PCR; TCRdb holds only in-frame clones, not every one. This table holds around 130,000 clones, roughly 76% found once. The sequencing sample was made of PBMCs. The receptors stem from a female donor in good health and CMV-seronegative.

V is TRBV28 and J is TRBJ1-2; TRBD1 matches 9 bases. The V segment lost 3 bases and the J segment 2 bases; nucleotides outside the gene matches: 10. The germline CDR1 and CDR2 sequences are MDHEN and SYDVKM. The CDR3 runs to 17 residues. CDR3 DNA: TGTGCCAGCAGTTTCGGCCCCTGGGACAGGGACAACTATGGCTACACCTTC. The encoded protein is CASSFGPWDRDNYGYTF.

CDR3 region: CATVSGTAYGYTF. CDR3 sequence (DNA): TGTGCCACCGTATCCGGGACAGCCTATGGCTACACCTTC. The rearrangement uses TRBV6-1 and TRBJ1-2; TRBD1 matches 7 bases. Germline assignment: CDR1 MNHNS and CDR2 SASEGT. The CDR3 has 13 residues. Trimming removed 10 bases from V and 4 bases from J; junction bases left unmatched: 9.

This clone was found a few times. The V call is TRBV6-6, the J call TRBJ1-3; D call uncertain. V lost 4 bases to trimming and J lost 0 bases, with 13 bases between them. The CDR3 sequence is 16 residues long. Looked up from germline, CDR1 is MNHNY and CDR2 is SVGAGI (reference sequence). The CDR3 DNA reads as TGTGCCAGCAGTTTTGCCGGAGGATCCTCTGGAAACACCATATATTTT. Residues: CASSFAGGSSGNTIYF.

The chain uses TRBV4-1 and TRBJ2-1; TRBD1 matches 7 bases. This CDR3 region has 15 residues. CDR1 is MGHRA, CDR2 YSYEKL, per germline. V was clipped by 3 bases and J by 2 bases; unmatched bases: 4. CDR3 loop: CASSQKQGTYNEQFF. Here the CDR3 DNA reads TGCGCCAGCAGCCAGAAACAGGGGACCTACAATGAGCAGTTCTTC.

DNA of the CDR3: TGTGCCAGCTCACAGGGACAGATCTCTGGAAACACCATATATTTT. It translates to CASSQGQISGNTIYF. J is TRBJ1-3 and V is TRBV18, with TRBD1 matching over 7 bases. The CDR3 covers 15 residues. The germline CDR1 and CDR2 sequences are KGHSH and LQKENI. Trimming removed 4 bases from V and 0 bases from J; junction bases left unmatched: 3.

J is TRBJ2-2 and V is TRBV28, with 11 nucleotides matching TRBD2. Germline trimming cut 6 bases from V and 6 bases from J; bases unmatched to any gene: 21. Germline lookup yields CDR1 MDHEN and CDR2 SYDVKM. CDR3 length equals 20 residues. The CDR3: CASSPIGTGRLAGRAGELFF. CDR3 DNA sequence: TGTGCCAGCAGCCCGATTGGGACAGGGAGACTAGCGGGAAGGGCCGGGGAGCTGTTTTTT.

This sequence joins TRBV5-6 and TRBJ2-3, with D perhaps matching TRBD1 (6 bases). V shed 4 bases and J shed 5 bases, with 14 bases lying between them. This CDR3 is built from 14 residues. The germline V gene encodes CDR1 SGHDT and CDR2 YYEEEE. CDR3 sequence (DNA): TGTGCCAGCAGCCGGGATACCAGGGGAGATACGCAGTATTTT. The encoded protein is CASSRDTRGDTQYF. Full variable domain (remainder filled in from reference TRBV5-6 and TRBJ2-3): DAGVTQSPTHLIKTRGQQVTLRCSPKSGHDTVSWYQQALGQGPQFIFQYYEEEERQRGNFPDRFSGHQFPNYSSELNVNALLLGDSALYLCASSRDTRGDTQYFGPGTRLTVL.

The J gene is TRBJ2-1, the V gene TRBV6-1; possible D gene TRBD2, 6 bases. The CDR3 extends over 14 amino acids. V gave up 8 bases and J gave up 8 bases, with 19 bases separating them. The V gene's germline CDR1 is MNHNS and CDR2 SASEGT. CDR3 DNA: TGTGCCAGCCACCGTCTAGCGTTTTCAGATGAGCAGTTCTTC. Translated, it gives CASHRLAFSDEQFF.

The chain recombines TRBV9 with TRBJ1-5; TRBD1 matches at 10 bases. The CDR3 totals 14 residues. The V and J ends lost 3 bases and 5 bases, in that order; junction bases with no gene match: 2. Germline lookup yields CDR1 SGDLS and CDR2 YYNGEE. CDR3 nucleotide sequence: TGTGCCAGCAGCGCGACAGGGGGCTATCAGCCCCAGCATTTT. The encoded protein is CASSATGGYQPQHF.

V usage is TRBV28 and J usage is TRBJ1-5, with D possibly being TRBD1 (6 bases). The CDR3 runs to 15 residues. Germline CDR1 and CDR2: MDHEN and SYDVKM. V was shortened by 7 bases and J by 1 base, with 14 bases between the two germline ends. The CDR3 protein is CASNRQAWSNQPQHF. The CDR3 DNA sequence: TGTGCCAGCAACCGACAGGCCTGGAGCAATCAGCCCCAGCATTTT.

The rearrangement joins TRBV29-1 to TRBJ1-2; D is uncertain. V lost 4 bases and J 2 bases, leaving 11 bases between the germline ends. From germline, CDR1 is SQVTM and CDR2 ANQGSEA. The CDR3 extends over 13 amino acids. The CDR3 DNA is TGCAGCGTTGGGGAGGGATCCAACTATGGCTACACCTTC. It encodes CSVGEGSNYGYTF.

The V and J genes are TRBV7-9 and TRBJ2-2, with 8 bases matching TRBD1. Germline values: CDR1 SEHNR, CDR2 FQNEAQ (reference sequence). The CDR3 runs to 15 residues. Losses at the gene ends were 5 bases for V and 5 bases for J; bases not matched to a gene: 7. The CDR3 region has the DNA TGTGCCAGCAGCCCTCAGGGGGCGGGTACCGGGGAGCTGTTTTTT. Translated, it gives CASSPQGAGTGELFF.